A single sample gave rise to the 8 T cell receptor beta chains below, sequenced in a study of regulatory T cells in long-lasting Graves disease. Arm-PCR of CDR3 regions and iRepertoire HTBI primers were the basis on which TCR beta libraries were built. From the multiplex PCR reads, TCRdb called clonotypes with MiXCR, one entry per CDR3 protein. The data contain about 340,000 distinct CDR3 sequences, 20% of them singletons. Time point noted: persistent/refractory GD, antithyroid drugs over 5 years with positive TRAb. RNA isolated from PBMCs was used to make the TCR library. The sample here was peripheral blood mononuclear cells (PBMCs), taken when the disease was refractory, from a patient treated with antithyroid drugs. Source of these receptors: a female donor with Graves disease.

This clonotype was counted ten times or more. The CDR3 sequence is CASSQGGWVGNQPQHF. The CDR3 nucleotides read TGTGCCAGCAGCCAAGGAGGATGGGTGGGCAATCAGCCCCAGCATTTT. The chain employs TRBV3-1 and TRBJ1-5; unclear D gene. Germline CDR1 reads LGHDT; CDR2 reads YNNKEL (reference sequence). With 1 base removed from V and 2 bases from J, the gap between germline ends came to 12 bases. The CDR3 has 16 residues.

This clonotype was recorded at least ten times. The chain recombines TRBV18 with TRBJ1-1, with 7 bases that match TRBD1. Unmatched junction bases numbered 3, after V lost 3 bases and J lost 5 bases. CDR3 size: 13 residues. Germline loops: CDR1 KGHSH, CDR2 LQKENI. CDR3 amino acids: CASSPMTGTEAFF. The CDR3 DNA reads as TGTGCCAGCTCACCTATGACAGGGACTGAAGCTTTCTTT. Supplemented by reference TRBV18 and TRBJ1-1, the full variable domain reads NAGVMQNPRHLVRRRGQEARLRCSPMKGHSHVYWYRQLPEEGLKFMVYLQKENIIDESGMPKERFSAEFPKEGPSILRIQQVVRGDSAAYFCASSPMTGTEAFFGQGTRLTVV.

This clonotype was picked up many times. The chain joins TRBV11-2 to TRBJ2-5; D might be TRBD2 (6 bases). V was clipped by 5 bases and J by 4 bases, with 14 bases between them. Germline assignment: CDR1 SGHAT and CDR2 FQNNGV. The CDR3 loop spans 14 amino acids. The CDR3 nucleotides read TGTGCCAGCAGCCCCTGGGGGGAAAGAGAGACCCAGTACTTC. Encoded protein: CASSPWGERETQYF.

This clonotype has more than one count but fewer than ten. The chain carries TRBV11-2 and TRBJ1-2; 8 nucleotides agree with TRBD1. The CDR3 has 17 residues. V lost 2 bases to trimming and J lost 0 bases; unmatched junction nucleotides: 8. Germline V gives CDR1 SGHAT, CDR2 FQNNGV. This CDR3 reads CASSLIKGQAANYGYTF. In nucleotides, the CDR3 is TGTGCCAGCAGCTTAATAAAGGGACAGGCAGCTAACTATGGCTACACCTTC.

This clonotype appeared many times. This sequence joins TRBV11-2 and TRBJ1-4; D may be TRBD1 (5 bases). Germline V gives CDR1 SGHAT, CDR2 FQNNGV. The CDR3 length is 15 residues. Trimming cost V 3 bases and J 3 bases, with 11 bases left between them. The DNA of the CDR3 is TGTGCCAGCAGCTTTGAGACGGGACCTAATGAAAAACTGTTTTTT. Its translation: CASSFETGPNEKLFF. The complete variable domain, with remaining parts taken from reference TRBV11-2 and TRBJ1-4, reads EAGVAQSPRYKIIEKRQSVAFWCNPISGHATLYWYQQILGQGPKLLIQFQNNGVVDDSQLPKDRFSAERLKGVDSTLKIQPAKLEDSAVYLCASSFETGPNEKLFFGSGTQLSVL.

This clonotype was seen ten or more times. The chain combines TRBV30 with TRBJ1-4; D not resolved. V was cut by 1 base and J by 10 bases, with 13 bases left in between. In germline, CDR1 is GTSNPN, CDR2 SVGIG (reference sequence). The CDR3 has 13 residues. The CDR3 region has the DNA TGTGCCTGGAGTGGTGTCGACCTGGGAAAACTGTTTTTT. Amino acid sequence: CAWSGVDLGKLFF.

This clonotype was counted at least ten times. The chain is built from TRBV12-3 or TRBV12-4 and TRBJ2-7; D is ambiguous. This CDR3 has 14 residues. V gave up 4 bases and J gave up 4 bases, with 14 bases separating them. CDR3 region: CASSSYTMRYEQYF. The CDR3 coding sequence is TGTGCCAGCAGTTCGTACACAATGAGGTACGAGCAGTACTTC.

This clonotype was counted between two and nine times. The chain carries TRBV2 and TRBJ1-4, with D perhaps matching TRBD1 (5 bases). The V gene lost 1 base and the J gene lost 0 bases, with 9 bases spanning the gap. The CDR3 consists of 16 residues. From germline, CDR1 is SNHLY and CDR2 FYNNEI. The CDR3 loop is CASSEVRDATNEKLFF. CDR3 DNA: TGTGCCAGCAGTGAAGTCAGGGATGCAACTAATGAAAAACTGTTTTTT. Combining the CDR3 with reference TRBV2 and TRBJ1-4 gives the whole variable domain EPEVTQTPSHQVTQMGQEVILRCVPISNHLYFYWYRQILGQKVEFLVSFYNNEISEKSEIFDDQFSVERPDGSNFTLKIRSTKLEDSAMYFCASSEVRDATNEKLFFGSGTQLSVL.